A single sample is the source of the 20 T cell receptor beta chains below, sequenced in a study of memory CD4+ T cells and cytomegalovirus serostatus. Method: immunoSEQ multiplex PCR; TCRdb's copy keeps in-frame clones and lacks some. The table shows 61,000 or so clones, with around 82% occurring only once. The sort gate was single viable CD3+CD4+CD8-CD45RO+ cells for memory CD4+ T cells. The source material was memory CD4+ T cells from blood. The receptors shown here come from an adult in good health and CMV-seronegative. Some clones in this sample may be carry-over from other donors' samples.

The table lists this clone with a count of one. The V and J genes are TRBV11-3 and TRBJ2-2; D possibly corresponds to TRBD1 (6 bases). This CDR3 contains 18 residues. Germline V CDR1 and CDR2: SGHNT, YENEEA. Between the trimmed V and J ends, which lost 0 bases and 4 bases, there was a span of 18 bases. This chain's CDR3 is CASSLDQRGSGFTGELFF. As DNA, the CDR3 is TGTGCCAGCAGCTTAGATCAAAGGGGGTCGGGATTCACCGGGGAGCTGTTTTTT.

The V and J genes are TRBV7-2 and TRBJ2-1; TRBD2 is a possible D gene (6 bases). Germline V lookup: CDR1 SGHTA, CDR2 FQGNSA. Trimming shortened V by 4 bases and J by 0 bases, and 16 bases separated the two germline ends. The CDR3 contains 17 residues. CDR3 residues: CASSSTFGTSSYNEQFF. In DNA form, the CDR3 reads TGTGCCAGCAGCTCCACTTTTGGGACTTCCTCCTACAATGAGCAGTTCTTC.

This clone has a single count. The rearrangement joins TRBV19 to TRBJ1-2, with a tentative D call TRBD1 (6 bases). The CDR3 covers 13 residues. Trimming removed 7 bases from V and 4 bases from J, with 13 bases in between. Germline V gives CDR1 LNHDA, CDR2 SQIVND (reference sequence). As DNA, the CDR3 is TGTGCCAGTAATGGAGACAGGAGCTATGGCTACACCTTC. Translated, it gives CASNGDRSYGYTF.

The chain carries TRBV7-2 and TRBJ1-2; no clear D gene. Germline CDR1 is SGHTA and CDR2 is FQGNSA. Between the trimmed V and J ends, which lost 2 bases and 4 bases, there was a span of 8 bases. This CDR3 region has 13 residues. CDR3 sequence (DNA): TGTGCCAGCAGCTTAACCATCTTCTATGGCTACACCTTC. Protein product: CASSLTIFYGYTF.

The rearrangement joins TRBV7-9 to TRBJ2-2, with unresolved D. This CDR3 region has 15 residues. Per the germline V gene, CDR1 is SEHNR and CDR2 is FQNEAQ (reference sequence). Deletions cut 2 bases from V and 5 bases from J, with 12 bases between. The CDR3 bases are TGTGCCAGCAGCTTAAGGTGGTTAGGTACCGGGGAGCTGTTTTTT. Protein sequence: CASSLRWLGTGELFF.

This chain connects TRBV29-1 to TRBJ2-1; 13 bases fit TRBD2. The CDR3 sequence is 17 residues long. Germline CDR1 and CDR2: SQVTM and ANQGSEA. Trimming at V came to 4 bases and at J to 6 bases, leaving 12 bases not matched to a gene. CDR3 coding DNA: TGCAGCGTTGTTACTAGCGGGAGGGTGGTAATGGTCAATGAGCAGTTCTTC. The encoded protein is CSVVTSGRVVMVNEQFF.

V is TRBV25-1 and J is TRBJ1-4; 8 bases align to TRBD1. The CDR3 has 14 residues. J was trimmed by 8 bases and V by 2 bases; bases with no gene match: 4. Germline V gene lookup returns CDR1 MGHDK and CDR2 SYGVNS. This chain's CDR3 is CASSEMTGEEKLFF. DNA for the CDR3: TGTGCCAGCAGTGAAATGACAGGGGAGGAAAAACTGTTTTTT. The entire variable domain, with the rest obtained from reference TRBV25-1 and TRBJ1-4, is as follows: EADIYQTPRYLVIGTGKKITLECSQTMGHDKMYWYQQDPGMELHLIHYSYGVNSTEKGDLSSESTVSRIRTEHFPLTLESARPSHTSQYLCASSEMTGEEKLFFGSGTQLSVL.

In nucleotides, the CDR3 is TGTGCCAGCACCTCGACAGGGGACGAAGCTTTCTTT. Protein: CASTSTGDEAFF. This rearrangement joins TRBV27 to TRBJ1-1; 8 bases align to TRBD1. The CDR3 runs to 12 residues. J gave up 8 bases and V 7 bases, and 6 bases lay outside the gene matches. The germline V gene has CDR1 MNHEY and CDR2 SMNVEV (reference sequence).

About this clone: The sample carries other DNA sequences with the same CDR3. J is TRBJ2-2 and V is TRBV5-4; 8 bases agree with TRBD1. CDR1 and CDR2 from the germline V gene are SGHNT and YYREEE (reference sequence). The junction had 5 bases not matched to a gene; V was cut back by 2 bases and J by 5 bases. The CDR3 contains 15 residues. The CDR3: CASSFDRGKTGELFF. The CDR3 DNA is TGTGCCAGCAGCTTTGACAGGGGAAAGACCGGGGAGCTGTTTTTT.

The chain uses TRBV5-1 and TRBJ2-5; 10 positions agree with TRBD1. The CDR3 sequence is 17 residues long. Trimming took 0 bases from V and 5 from J; bases not matched to a gene: 10. The germline V gene encodes CDR1 SGHRS and CDR2 YFSETQ. This chain's CDR3 is CASSLGDWDRGEETQYF. The CDR3 region has the DNA TGCGCCAGCAGCTTGGGGGATTGGGACAGGGGTGAGGAGACCCAGTACTTC.

V gene TRBV5-1 combines with J gene TRBJ1-3; tentative D call: TRBD1 (6 bases). CDR1 and CDR2 from the germline V gene are SGHRS and YFSETQ. The CDR3 is made up of 16 amino acids. V lost 0 bases, J lost 2 bases, and 12 bases lay in between. CDR3 residues: CASSLALAGAGNTIYF. The CDR3 nucleotides are TGCGCCAGCAGCTTGGCCTTGGCAGGGGCTGGAAACACCATATATTTT.

This chain connects TRBV7-2 to TRBJ2-3, with D possibly matching TRBD2 (5 bases). Germline values: CDR1 SGHTA, CDR2 FQGNSA. This CDR3 spans 16 amino acids. Trimming removed 2 bases at V and 0 bases at J, with 12 bases between. The CDR3 nucleotides are TGTGCCAGCAGCTTACCCTGGCTAGCTAGCACAGATACGCAGTATTTT. Its protein is CASSLPWLASTDTQYF.

V is TRBV5-1 and J is TRBJ2-3; D remains ambiguous. The V end was cut by 0 bases, the J end by 4 bases, with 3 bases between. The CDR3 is 12 amino acids. Germline CDR1 is SGHRS and CDR2 is YFSETQ. This CDR3 reads CASSLEADTQYF. DNA for the CDR3: TGCGCCAGCAGCTTGGAGGCAGATACGCAGTATTTT.

The rearrangement joins TRBV2 to TRBJ2-2; no definite D call. V was clipped by 8 bases and J by 3 bases, with 7 bases between them. The CDR3 has 12 amino acids. Germline V lookup: CDR1 SNHLY, CDR2 FYNNEI. The CDR3 region has the DNA TGTGCCAGCGGGGAAGACACCGGGGAGCTGTTTTTT. Encoded protein: CASGEDTGELFF.

The rearrangement joins TRBV30 to TRBJ2-1, with 8 nucleotides matching TRBD1. The CDR3 contains 14 residues. Germline CDR1 is GTSNPN and CDR2 is SVGIG (reference sequence). With 3 bases clipped from V and 6 bases from J, the junction kept 7 bases outside the gene matches. CDR3 amino acids: CAWSLTGGGNEQFF. The CDR3 DNA reads as TGTGCCTGGAGCTTAACAGGGGGTGGCAATGAGCAGTTCTTC.

The chain links TRBV30 to TRBJ2-3, with D hard to call. Germline assignment: CDR1 GTSNPN and CDR2 SVGIG (reference sequence). The V gene lost 3 bases and the J gene lost 4 bases, with 5 bases spanning the gap. The CDR3 contains 11 residues. In DNA, the CDR3 is TGTGCCTGGAGCTGGGCAGATACGCAGTATTTT. Its protein is CAWSWADTQYF.

There are a few counts of this clone. The chain combines TRBV5-4 with TRBJ1-1, with D uncertain. CDR3 length: 13 amino acids. Germline assignment: CDR1 SGHNT and CDR2 YYREEE (reference sequence). The germline V and J ends were trimmed by 0 bases and 4 bases, with 7 bases remaining between them. The CDR3 sequence: CASSLERATEAFF. In DNA form, the CDR3 reads TGTGCCAGCAGCTTGGAGAGGGCCACTGAAGCTTTCTTT. The whole variable domain, filled in from reference TRBV5-4 and TRBJ1-1, reads ETGVTQSPTHLIKTRGQQVTLRCSSQSGHNTVSWYQQALGQGPQFIFQYYREEENGRGNFPPRFSGLQFPNYSSELNVNALELDDSALYLCASSLERATEAFFGQGTRLTVV.

This chain links TRBV7-8 with TRBJ1-2; D gene ambiguous. V was shortened by 1 base and J by 1 base, with 10 bases between the two germline ends. Germline-derived CDR1 and CDR2 are SGHVS and FQNEAQ. This CDR3 has 15 amino acids. CDR3 amino acids: CASSLGYSHNYGYTF. The CDR3 coding sequence is TGTGCCAGCAGCTTAGGGTACAGCCATAACTATGGCTACACCTTC.

This chain joins TRBV6-6 and TRBJ2-7; the match to TRBD1 covers 7 bases. This CDR3 region has 12 residues. Germline V lookup: CDR1 MNHNY, CDR2 SVGAGI (reference sequence). V lost 6 bases to trimming and J lost 6 bases; unmatched junction nucleotides: 5. The CDR3 loop reads CASSTGQTEQYF. In nucleotides, the CDR3 is TGTGCCAGCAGCACGGGACAGACCGAGCAGTACTTC.

The V call is TRBV5-6, the J call TRBJ2-5; 8 nucleotides match TRBD2. Germline-derived CDR1 and CDR2 are SGHDT and YYEEEE. The CDR3 loop spans 18 amino acids. V was pared by 1 base and J by 2 bases, with 13 bases of the junction left unmatched. CDR3 bases: TGTGCCAGCAGCTTGACCCGGAATCTAGCGGGTATACAAGAGACCCAGTACTTC. Its translation is CASSLTRNLAGIQETQYF.